Below, 28 T cell receptor beta chains from the same sample are listed, as sequenced in a study of blood T cell repertoires in COVID-19. The data were produced by immunoSEQ multiplex PCR, yet TCRdb's version contains in-frame clones alone and is incomplete. The sample holds 250,000 to 350,000 clones, roughly 90% seen once. Specimen: PBMCs or T cells enriched from blood (not recorded which). These receptors were taken from a woman in her twenties or thirties who had recovered from COVID-19.

As DNA, the CDR3 is TGTGCCAGCTCGGGACAGGGAGCCCGAAACACCATATATTTT. Translating it yields CASSGQGARNTIYF. The V gene is TRBV2, the J gene TRBJ1-3; 9 bases line up with TRBD1. This CDR3 region has 14 residues. The germline V gene encodes CDR1 SNHLY and CDR2 FYNNEI. Germline trimming cut 8 bases from V and 5 bases from J; bases unmatched to any gene: 7.

This clone was seen only a few times. The rearrangement uses TRBV2 and TRBJ1-1; unclear D gene. Germline values: CDR1 SNHLY, CDR2 FYNNEI. The CDR3 is 13 amino acids. Trimming removed 3 bases from V and 5 bases from J, with 10 bases in between. The CDR3 reads CASSDLTRTEAFF. CDR3 sequence (DNA): TGTGCCAGCAGTGATTTAACTCGTACTGAAGCTTTCTTT. Full variable domain (remainder filled in from reference TRBV2 and TRBJ1-1): EPEVTQTPSHQVTQMGQEVILRCVPISNHLYFYWYRQILGQKVEFLVSFYNNEISEKSEIFDDQFSVERPDGSNFTLKIRSTKLEDSAMYFCASSDLTRTEAFFGQGTRLTVV.

A single count supports this clone. CDR3 in DNA: TGTGCCAGCAGCTTTCACAGGGCTAACTATGGCTACACCTTC. Translation gives CASSFHRANYGYTF. The chain employs TRBV7-2 and TRBJ1-2; a possible D gene is TRBD1 (6 bases). The V end lost 3 bases, the J end lost 0 bases, and 8 bases lay between the germline ends. Germline V gene data show CDR1 as SGHTA and CDR2 as FQGNSA. The CDR3 consists of 14 residues.

This clone was detected only once. V usage is TRBV7-8 and J usage is TRBJ2-3; 11 nucleotides agree with TRBD2. With 4 bases clipped from V and 4 bases from J, the junction kept 4 bases outside the gene matches. CDR3 length: 15 residues. Germline values: CDR1 SGHVS, CDR2 FQNEAQ. CDR3 sequence reads: CASSWGLAASDTQYF. In DNA form, the CDR3 reads TGTGCCAGCAGCTGGGGACTAGCGGCTTCAGATACGCAGTATTTT.

V and J are TRBV7-2 and TRBJ1-1, with TRBD1 identical over 11 bases. V gave up 1 base and J gave up 4 bases; unmatched junction bases: 5. The length of the CDR3 is 16 residues. The germline V gene encodes CDR1 SGHTA and CDR2 FQGNSA. This CDR3 is CASSLGTGGPSTEAFF. The CDR3 bases are TGTGCCAGCAGCTTAGGGACAGGGGGCCCCTCCACTGAAGCTTTCTTT.

This clone showed up just a few times. This chain joins TRBV27 and TRBJ2-7; TRBD2 matches at 10 bases. Per the germline V gene, CDR1 is MNHEY and CDR2 is SMNVEV (reference sequence). CDR3 length: 16 amino acids. J lost 5 bases, V lost 5 bases, and 12 bases had no gene match. CDR3 region: CASSAGLADPRDEQYF. The CDR3 nucleotides read TGTGCCAGCAGTGCCGGACTAGCGGACCCTCGGGACGAGCAGTACTTC.

The gene calls are TRBV28 and TRBJ2-3; D perhaps matches TRBD1 (5 bases). Germline assignment: CDR1 MDHEN and CDR2 SYDVKM. The CDR3 totals 14 residues. The V end lost 5 bases, the J end lost 3 bases, and 12 bases lay between the germline ends. CDR3 protein: CASSILQGTDTQYF. The CDR3 DNA is TGTGCCAGCAGTATTTTGCAGGGTACAGATACGCAGTATTTT.

This clone was detected a few times. The genes are TRBV28 and TRBJ1-1; D is unresolved. This CDR3 has 11 amino acids. CDR1 and CDR2 (germline): MDHEN, SYDVKM. V dropped 3 bases and J dropped 10 bases, with 9 bases sitting between them. The chain's CDR3 is CASSLGRRAFF. The CDR3 region has the DNA TGTGCCAGCAGTTTGGGCAGGCGAGCTTTCTTT. Variable domain in full (rest from reference TRBV28 and TRBJ1-1): DVKVTQSSRYLVKRTGEKVFLECVQDMDHENMFWYRQDPGLGLRLIYFSYDVKMKEKGDIPEGYSVSREKKERFSLILESASTNQTSMYLCASSLGRRAFFGQGTRLTVV.

This rearrangement joins TRBV28 to TRBJ1-5; TRBD1 agrees at 7 bases. This CDR3 has 16 residues. With V trimmed by 6 bases and J by 4 bases, 12 bases remained unmatched. Germline lookup yields CDR1 MDHEN and CDR2 SYDVKM. The DNA for the CDR3 is TGTGCCAGCAGCCGATCCGGGACAGACCTTAATCAGCCCCAGCATTTT. Translating gives CASSRSGTDLNQPQHF.

The chain joins TRBV19 to TRBJ2-7, with 13 bases lining up with TRBD2. There are 15 residues in the CDR3. CDR1 is LNHDA and CDR2 is SQIVND in the germline V gene (reference sequence). V shed 5 bases and J 2 bases; nucleotides not matched to a gene: 3. The DNA for the CDR3 is TGTGCCAGTAGTGCGGGACTAGCGGGAACCTACGAGCAGTACTTC. Translation gives CASSAGLAGTYEQYF.

For this clone: Mismatch with germline at one junction end may stem from a read error. This chain connects TRBV19 to TRBJ2-5, with a possible D match to TRBD1 (5 bases). Looked up from germline, CDR1 is LNHDA and CDR2 is SQIVND (reference sequence). The length of the CDR3 is 13 residues. The CDR3 region has the DNA TGTGCCAGTAGGATAGCAGGGTTAGAGACCCAGTACTTC. It translates to CASRIAGLETQYF.

This sequence joins TRBV28 and TRBJ1-1; D is possibly TRBD1 (6 bases). Germline CDR1 MDHEN, CDR2 SYDVKM. This CDR3 comprises 16 residues. V was clipped by 2 bases and J by 0 bases, with 13 bases between them. As DNA, the CDR3 is TGTGCCAGCAGTTTACAGGGGAAGGGACTGAACACTGAAGCTTTCTTT. This translates into CASSLQGKGLNTEAFF.

This clone has more than one count but fewer than ten. The genes are TRBV19 and TRBJ2-7, with 8 positions matching TRBD1. The V segment lost 5 bases and the J segment 2 bases; nucleotides outside the gene matches: 5. The CDR3 extends over 14 amino acids. In germline, CDR1 is LNHDA, CDR2 SQIVND (reference sequence). Written as DNA, the CDR3 is TGTGCCAGTAGTGCCGCCAGGGGGCCCTACGAGCAGTACTTC. This gives the protein CASSAARGPYEQYF. Combining the CDR3 with reference TRBV19 and TRBJ2-7 gives the whole variable domain DGGITQSPKYLFRKEGQNVTLSCEQNLNHDAMYWYRQDPGQGLRLIYYSQIVNDFQKGDIAEGYSVSREKKESFPLTVTSAQKNPTAFYLCASSAARGPYEQYFGPGTRLTVT.

This clone has just one count. The CDR3 nucleotides are TGTGCCAGCATTGGGGGCGGCGAGCAGTACTTC. Residues: CASIGGGEQYF. This chain uses TRBV27 with TRBJ2-7, with TRBD1 as a possible D gene (6 bases). The germline V gene has CDR1 MNHEY and CDR2 SMNVEV (reference sequence). Between the trimmed V and J ends, which lost 7 bases and 6 bases, there was a span of 10 bases. The CDR3 loop spans 11 amino acids.

This sequence joins TRBV5-1 and TRBJ2-2; D gene unclear. The germline V and J ends were trimmed by 0 bases and 1 base, with 7 bases remaining between them. The CDR3 contains 15 residues. Germline V CDR1 and CDR2: SGHRS, YFSETQ. CDR3 nucleotides: TGCGCCAGCAGCTTGGGATCGGTGAACACCGGGGAGCTGTTTTTT. Its protein product is CASSLGSVNTGELFF.

This chain links TRBV29-1 with TRBJ2-5, with 7 bases identical to TRBD1. The junction had 19 bases not matched to a gene; V was cut back by 2 bases and J by 10 bases. Per germline, CDR1 SQVTM and CDR2 ANQGSEA. This CDR3 comprises 16 residues. CDR3 sequence: CSVELEGQTSGGDQYF. DNA for the CDR3: TGCAGCGTTGAACTAGAGGGACAGACCTCCGGAGGTGACCAGTACTTC. The whole variable domain, remainder taken from reference TRBV29-1 and TRBJ2-5, is SAVISQKPSRDICQRGTSLTIQCQVDSQVTMMFWYRQQPGQSLTLIATANQGSEATYESGFVIDKFPISRPNLTFSTLTVSNMSPEDSSIYLCSVELEGQTSGGDQYFGPGTRLLVL.

The chain recombines TRBV27 with TRBJ1-1; the D is unclear. V lost 5 bases to trimming and J lost 3 bases, with 10 bases between them. The CDR3 covers 13 residues. The V gene's germline CDR1 is MNHEY and CDR2 SMNVEV (reference sequence). CDR3 nucleotide sequence: TGTGCCAGCAGTCCGGACGGGGACACTGAAGCTTTCTTT. Translated: CASSPDGDTEAFF.

V and J are TRBV3-1 (or the pseudogene TRBV3-2) and TRBJ1-1; D not certain. The germline gives CDR1 LGHDT, CDR2 YNNKEL (reference sequence). The CDR3 sequence is 14 residues long. The V gene lost 4 bases and the J gene lost 1 base, with 10 bases spanning the gap. CDR3 in amino acids: CASSRAGGNTEAFF. The CDR3 DNA sequence: TGTGCCAGCAGCCGCGCGGGCGGGAACACTGAAGCTTTCTTT.

The chain recombines TRBV18 with TRBJ1-1; D call uncertain. CDR3 length equals 12 residues. Trimming stripped 5 bases from V and 4 bases from J, with 8 bases between. Germline-derived CDR1 and CDR2 are KGHSH and LQKENI. The chain's CDR3 is CASSSGGTEAFF. DNA of the CDR3: TGTGCCAGCTCATCAGGAGGCACTGAAGCTTTCTTT. Based on the CDR3 plus reference TRBV18 and TRBJ1-1, the full variable domain is NAGVMQNPRHLVRRRGQEARLRCSPMKGHSHVYWYRQLPEEGLKFMVYLQKENIIDESGMPKERFSAEFPKEGPSILRIQQVVRGDSAAYFCASSSGGTEAFFGQGTRLTVV.

The CDR3 DNA follows: TGTGCCAGCAGCTTAGCTCCACTAGCTTCCTACGAGCAGTACTTC. It codes for CASSLAPLASYEQYF. This chain joins TRBV7-6 and TRBJ2-7; weak D call: TRBD2 (6 bases). Germline assignment: CDR1 SGHVS and CDR2 FNYEAQ. CDR3 length: 15 amino acids. Between the trimmed V and J ends, which lost 0 bases and 1 base, there was a span of 10 bases.

V is TRBV7-2 and J is TRBJ2-1, with a possible D match to TRBD2 (6 bases). The CDR3 sequence is 14 residues long. The V gene's germline CDR1 is SGHTA and CDR2 FQGNSA. Deletions cut 2 bases from V and 12 bases from J, with 17 bases between. CDR3 nucleotides: TGTGCCAGCAGCTTACCCGGACTTACCGGGAGGCAGTTCTTC. It translates to CASSLPGLTGRQFF. Drawing the rest from reference TRBV7-2 and TRBJ2-1, the complete variable domain is GAGVSQSPSNKVTEKGKDVELRCDPISGHTALYWYRQSLGQGLEFLIYFQGNSAPDKSGLPSDRFSAERTGGSVSTLTIQRTQQEDSAVYLCASSLPGLTGRQFFGPGTRLTVL.

This sequence joins TRBV15 and TRBJ2-5; 12 nucleotides agree with TRBD1. In germline, CDR1 is LNHNV, CDR2 YYDKDF (reference sequence). V lost 1 base and J lost 5; bases outside the gene matches: 5. This CDR3 has 16 amino acids. Written as DNA, the CDR3 is TGTGCCACCAGCAGAGGCGGGACAGGGGGCGAGGAGACCCAGTACTTC. It codes for CATSRGGTGGEETQYF.

The chain's CDR3 is CATSDLLAGEDTQYF. The CDR3 DNA sequence: TGTGCCACCAGTGATCTACTAGCGGGAGAAGATACGCAGTATTTT. The V and J genes are TRBV24-1 and TRBJ2-3; 11 nucleotides align to TRBD2. This CDR3 contains 15 residues. V was clipped by 3 bases and J by 5 bases; unmatched bases: 3. Germline-derived CDR1 and CDR2 are KGHDR and SFDVKD.

The chain has TRBV7-8 and TRBJ2-2, with 7 bases that match TRBD1. There are 13 residues in the CDR3. CDR1 and CDR2 (germline): SGHVS, FQNEAQ. V dropped 5 bases and J dropped 6; count of bases not matched to a gene: 3. CDR3 residues: CASSRGQSGELFF. The CDR3 DNA reads TGTGCCAGCAGCCGGGGACAGTCCGGGGAGCTGTTTTTT.

The chain employs TRBV10-3 and TRBJ1-1; weak D call: TRBD1 (6 bases). The germline V and J ends were trimmed by 3 bases and 8 bases, with 10 bases remaining between them. Germline assignment: CDR1 ENHRY and CDR2 SYGVKD. This CDR3 is 12 amino acids long. DNA for the CDR3: TGTGCCATCAGTGAATACGACAGGGAAGCTTTCTTT. Protein product: CAISEYDREAFF.

The chain employs TRBV6-1 and TRBJ2-7; D perhaps matches TRBD1 (6 bases). With 3 bases removed from V and 1 base from J, the gap between germline ends came to 10 bases. Germline loops: CDR1 MNHNS, CDR2 SASEGT. The CDR3 sequence is 14 residues long. CDR3 sequence: CASSDGGVSYEQYF. The CDR3 DNA is TGTGCCAGCAGTGATGGGGGCGTGTCCTACGAGCAGTACTTC.

The chain links TRBV5-1 to TRBJ2-7; D is perhaps TRBD2 (6 bases). Deletions cut 4 bases from V and 3 bases from J, with 14 bases between. The CDR3 is made up of 14 amino acids. Per germline, CDR1 SGHRS and CDR2 YFSETQ. The CDR3 DNA sequence: TGCGCCAGCAGCCCGGGTACCGGGGGCTACGAGCAGTACTTC. The encoded protein is CASSPGTGGYEQYF. Looking up the rest from reference TRBV5-1 and TRBJ2-7 gives the full variable domain: KAGVTQTPRYLIKTRGQQVTLSCSPISGHRSVSWYQQTPGQGLQFLFEYFSETQRNKGNFPGRFSGRQFSNSRSEMNVSTLELGDSALYLCASSPGTGGYEQYFGPGTRLTVT.

The chain recombines TRBV4-3 with TRBJ1-1; 9 bases align to TRBD1. V lost 0 bases to trimming and J lost 1 base; unmatched junction nucleotides: 3. Germline loops: CDR1 LGHNA, CDR2 YSLEER. This CDR3 is built from 16 residues. CDR3 protein: CASSQDPQGANTEAFF. The CDR3 DNA is TGCGCCAGCAGCCAAGACCCACAGGGGGCGAACACTGAAGCTTTCTTT.